The 23 T cell receptor beta chains given below trace back to one sample, sequenced in a study of blood T cell repertoires in COVID-19. Data came from immunoSEQ multiplex PCR; TCRdb stores just in-frame clones and leaves some out. The repertoire holds fewer than 250,000 clones, with roughly 90% as singletons. The material sequenced was peripheral blood. These receptors were collected from a woman in her forties or fifties with acute or convalescent COVID-19.

This clone was seen a single time. The genes are TRBV10-2 and TRBJ2-7, with a weak D call TRBD2 (5 bases). CDR3 length: 12 amino acids. V was trimmed by 4 bases and J by 4 bases, leaving 8 bases between them. Germline loops: CDR1 WSHSY, CDR2 SAAADI. CDR3 in DNA: TGCGCCAGCAGTGCTAGCAGGTACGAGCAGTACTTC. Its protein product is CASSASRYEQYF.

This chain joins TRBV19 and TRBJ1-2; D uncertain. The germline V gene has CDR1 LNHDA and CDR2 SQIVND (reference sequence). The CDR3 consists of 13 residues. The V gene lost 5 bases and the J gene lost 5 bases, with 12 bases spanning the gap. The DNA for the CDR3 is TGTGCCAGTAGTGGGAGGGAAGGGTATGGCTACACCTTC. This codes for CASSGREGYGYTF.

CDR3 DNA sequence: TGTGCTAGTGGCCATGGACAGGGGGCACCACCCCTCCACTTT. Translating gives CASGHGQGAPPLHF. The rearrangement uses TRBV12-5 and TRBJ1-6, with TRBD1 matching over 11 bases. V was pared by 6 bases and J by 11 bases, with 6 bases of the junction left unmatched. The CDR3 loop spans 14 amino acids. CDR1 LGHNT and CDR2 FRNRAP come from the germline V gene. The full variable domain, completed using reference TRBV12-5 and TRBJ1-6, is DARVTQTPRHKVTEMGQEVTMRCQPILGHNTVFWYRQTMMQGLELLAYFRNRAPLDDSGMPKDRFSAEMPDATLATLKIQPSEPRDSAVYFCASGHGQGAPPLHFGNGTRLTVT.

This clone was seen a single time. The rearrangement links TRBV10-3 to TRBJ1-5; TRBD1 agrees at 8 bases. Trimming cost V 3 bases and J 3 bases; bases outside gene matches: 1. Per germline, CDR1 ENHRY and CDR2 SYGVKD. CDR3 length equals 14 residues. The CDR3 DNA sequence: TGTGCCATCAGTGACAGGGGGCTCAATCAGCCCCAGCATTTT. This codes for CAISDRGLNQPQHF.

The gene calls are TRBV19 and TRBJ2-4, with 7 nucleotides matching TRBD2. Looked up from germline, CDR1 is LNHDA and CDR2 is SQIVND (reference sequence). This CDR3 comprises 15 residues. The V gene end was trimmed by 3 bases and the J gene end by 8 bases; junction bases not matched to a gene: 10. The DNA for the CDR3 is TGTGCCAGTAGTATCCCGGGGGGTCGAGGTCACATTCAGTACTTC. Its protein is CASSIPGGRGHIQYF.

The J gene is TRBJ2-5, the V gene TRBV11-2; 8 bases map to TRBD2. The CDR3 totals 17 residues. V was clipped by 0 bases and J by 4 bases; unmatched bases: 10. The germline gives CDR1 SGHAT, CDR2 FQNNGV. CDR3 sequence (DNA): TGTGCCAGCAGCTTAGATCTATCGGGAGGGCCCGTAGAGACCCAGTACTTC. The encoded protein is CASSLDLSGGPVETQYF. The full variable domain, completed using reference TRBV11-2 and TRBJ2-5, is EAGVAQSPRYKIIEKRQSVAFWCNPISGHATLYWYQQILGQGPKLLIQFQNNGVVDDSQLPKDRFSAERLKGVDSTLKIQPAKLEDSAVYLCASSLDLSGGPVETQYFGPGTRLLVL.

This sequence joins TRBV5-6 and TRBJ1-2; TRBD1 might be the D (6 bases). Trimming took off 0 bases at V and 7 bases at J, with 13 bases between the two ends. CDR1 is SGHDT, CDR2 YYEEEE, per germline. This CDR3 has 14 amino acids. In DNA, the CDR3 is TGTGCCAGCAGCTTGGGGCGGGGGCGATCTGGCTACACCTTC. It codes for CASSLGRGRSGYTF.

V is TRBV24-1 and J is TRBJ1-2; D possibly corresponds to TRBD1 (5 bases). The CDR3 totals 11 residues. Germline V gives CDR1 KGHDR, CDR2 SFDVKD. Deletions cut 4 bases from V and 9 bases from J, with 8 bases between. CDR3 bases: TGTGCCACCAGTGACGGGGGGAGCTACACCTTC. Translation: CATSDGGSYTF.

The chain recombines TRBV29-1 with TRBJ2-3; D might be TRBD1 (5 bases). V shed 2 bases and J shed 2 bases, with 8 bases lying between them. CDR3 length: 13 amino acids. CDR1 is SQVTM and CDR2 is ANQGSEA in the germline V gene. CDR3 in DNA: TGCAGCGTTGAAAGACAGTACACAGATACGCAGTATTTT. Its protein product is CSVERQYTDTQYF.

The V call is TRBV9, the J call TRBJ1-2; 7 bases align to TRBD1. With 4 bases clipped from V and 1 base from J, the junction kept 7 bases outside the gene matches. The CDR3 covers 15 residues. Per germline, CDR1 SGDLS and CDR2 YYNGEE. The CDR3 loop is CASSPRDSFNYGYTF. CDR3 bases: TGTGCCAGCAGCCCACGGGACAGCTTTAACTATGGCTACACCTTC. Drawing the rest from reference TRBV9 and TRBJ1-2, the complete variable domain is DSGVTQTPKHLITATGQRVTLRCSPRSGDLSVYWYQQSLDQGLQFLIQYYNGEERAKGNILERFSAQQFPDLHSELNLSSLELGDSALYFCASSPRDSFNYGYTFGSGTRLTVV.

This chain uses TRBV24-1 with TRBJ1-3, with unresolved D. Per germline, CDR1 KGHDR and CDR2 SFDVKD. Trimming pared 9 bases from V and 8 bases from J, leaving 13 bases between. This CDR3 spans 12 amino acids. This chain's CDR3 is CATVGPEDTIYF. In nucleotides, the CDR3 is TGTGCCACCGTCGGACCGGAGGACACCATATATTTT.

The rearrangement joins TRBV7-9 to TRBJ1-3; D unresolved. The CDR3 covers 15 residues. V lost 2 bases to trimming and J lost 0 bases, with 8 bases between them. Germline CDR1 is SEHNR and CDR2 is FQNEAQ (reference sequence). The CDR3 DNA is TGTGCCAGCAGCTTATTCAAATTCTCTGGAAACACCATATATTTT. It translates to CASSLFKFSGNTIYF.

The chain links TRBV18 to TRBJ2-5; perhaps TRBD1 as D (6 bases). There are 14 residues in the CDR3. The germline V gene encodes CDR1 KGHSH and CDR2 LQKENI. Trimming stripped 3 bases from V and 2 bases from J, with 10 bases between. The CDR3 spells CASSPTQGQETQYF. In DNA, the CDR3 is TGTGCCAGCTCACCGACACAGGGACAAGAGACCCAGTACTTC. The full variable domain, its missing parts supplied by reference TRBV18 and TRBJ2-5, is NAGVMQNPRHLVRRRGQEARLRCSPMKGHSHVYWYRQLPEEGLKFMVYLQKENIIDESGMPKERFSAEFPKEGPSILRIQQVVRGDSAAYFCASSPTQGQETQYFGPGTRLLVL.

CDR3 sequence reads: CASSSPGIEETQYF. CDR3 DNA: TGTGCCAGCAGTTCCCCGGGGATCGAGGAGACCCAGTACTTC. The J gene is TRBJ2-5, the V gene TRBV28; maybe TRBD2 (5 bases). The germline V gene has CDR1 MDHEN and CDR2 SYDVKM. The V and J ends lost 4 bases and 5 bases respectively, with 14 bases between them. The CDR3 consists of 14 residues.

This chain's CDR3 is CASSLSGQGFYGYTF. Here the CDR3 DNA reads TGTGCCAGCAGCCTATCGGGACAGGGGTTTTATGGCTACACCTTC. The rearrangement uses TRBV11-2 and TRBJ1-2, with TRBD1 identical over 10 bases. Germline assignment: CDR1 SGHAT and CDR2 FQNNGV. The trim removed 5 bases at V and 5 bases at J, leaving 8 bases unmatched. The CDR3 covers 15 residues. Using reference TRBV11-2 and TRBJ1-2 for the parts outside the CDR3, the full variable domain is EAGVAQSPRYKIIEKRQSVAFWCNPISGHATLYWYQQILGQGPKLLIQFQNNGVVDDSQLPKDRFSAERLKGVDSTLKIQPAKLEDSAVYLCASSLSGQGFYGYTFGSGTRLTVV.

This clone was detected only once. The V call is TRBV30, the J call TRBJ2-3; TRBD2 might be the D (6 bases). Per the germline V gene, CDR1 is GTSNPN and CDR2 is SVGIG (reference sequence). CDR3 length: 12 residues. Trimming took off 3 bases at V and 5 bases at J, with 9 bases between the two ends. CDR3 amino acids: CAWRVGGDTQYF. The CDR3 DNA is TGTGCCTGGAGGGTCGGGGGAGATACGCAGTATTTT.

The chain couples TRBV18 to TRBJ2-1; TRBD2 is a possible D gene (6 bases). V lost 1 base and J lost 9, with 16 bases in between. CDR3 length equals 15 residues. CDR1 and CDR2 from the germline V gene are KGHSH and LQKENI. CDR3 in amino acids: CASSPRRDSFSEQFF. The CDR3, as DNA: TGTGCCAGCTCACCACGGCGGGATTCTTTCAGTGAGCAGTTCTTC.

The chain has TRBV18 and TRBJ2-7, with a tentative D call TRBD2 (6 bases). Trimming took off 2 bases at V and 2 bases at J, with 13 bases between the two ends. Per germline, CDR1 KGHSH and CDR2 LQKENI. This CDR3 is 15 amino acids long. The CDR3: CASSPGGSGAYEQYF. CDR3 coding DNA: TGTGCCAGCTCACCAGGCGGTAGCGGCGCCTACGAGCAGTACTTC.

The chain uses TRBV7-9 and TRBJ1-6; possible D gene TRBD1, 5 bases. The CDR3 totals 15 residues. Trimming left V 2 bases short and J 7 bases short, with 12 bases between. Germline CDR1 SEHNR, CDR2 FQNEAQ (reference sequence). The CDR3 DNA is TGTGCCAGCAGCTTACTGACAGACTCAAATTCACCCCTCCACTTT. This codes for CASSLLTDSNSPLHF. The complete variable domain, with remaining parts taken from reference TRBV7-9 and TRBJ1-6, reads DTGVSQNPRHKITKRGQNVTFRCDPISEHNRLYWYRQTLGQGPEFLTYFQNEAQLEKSRLLSDRFSAERPKGSFSTLEIQRTEQGDSAMYLCASSLLTDSNSPLHFGNGTRLTVT.

This clone was detected once. The chain couples TRBV6-5 to TRBJ1-1; tentative D call: TRBD1 (6 bases). The V gene's germline CDR1 is MNHEY and CDR2 SVGAGI. V was pared by 6 bases and J by 0 bases, with 11 bases between. The CDR3 is 14 residues long. The CDR3: CASSQGTMNTEAFF. The CDR3 nucleotides read TGTGCCAGCAGCCAGGGGACGATGAACACTGAAGCTTTCTTT.

This rearrangement joins TRBV7-2 to TRBJ2-7; weak D call: TRBD2 (5 bases). V was cut by 2 bases and J by 2 bases, with 13 bases left in between. The CDR3 is 15 amino acids. Germline V gene lookup returns CDR1 SGHTA and CDR2 FQGNSA. CDR3 sequence reads: CASSLSAGGTYEQYF. The CDR3, as DNA: TGTGCCAGCAGCTTATCCGCGGGTGGGACCTACGAGCAGTACTTC.

The chain's CDR3 is CASSITQGTAHRTGDNEQFF. Here the CDR3 DNA reads TGTGCCAGTAGTATCACTCAAGGGACAGCCCACCGGACGGGAGACAATGAGCAGTTCTTC. The chain couples TRBV19 to TRBJ2-1; possible D gene TRBD1, 7 bases. CDR3 size: 20 residues. V dropped 3 bases and J dropped 5 bases, with 29 bases sitting between them. Per germline, CDR1 LNHDA and CDR2 SQIVND (reference sequence).

This clone showed up just a few times. V and J are TRBV11-2 and TRBJ1-2; perhaps TRBD1 as D (6 bases). The germline V and J ends were trimmed by 2 bases and 3 bases, with 10 bases remaining between them. In germline, CDR1 is SGHAT, CDR2 FQNNGV. This CDR3 spans 14 amino acids. CDR3 DNA sequence: TGTGCCAGCAGCTTACCCGGACAGTACTATGGCTACACCTTC. It specifies CASSLPGQYYGYTF.